The clone carrying this T cell receptor (beta chain) occurred once. Its antigen remains unknown. This entry comes from a study of T cells in Graves' hyperthyroidism and ophthalmopathy. Study-wide points: Separating ophthalmopathy from stable hyperthyroidism was achieved by a 13 V-J model.

Germline CDR1 SGHKS, CDR2 YYEKEE (reference sequence). V was trimmed by 5 bases and J by 7 bases, leaving 8 bases between them. CDR3 size: 11 residues. Amplification targeted TCR beta CDR3 regions from RNA transcripts. RT-PCR in the first round (using the HTBI primer set) targeted the TCR CDR3. TCRdb processed the multiplex PCR reads anew with MiXCR; each CDR3 protein has one entry. The data contain approximately 400,000 distinct CDR3 sequences, 20% to 25% of them singletons. Stable hyperthyroidism: no ophthalmopathy progression over 18 months of follow-up. This clonotype originated in a man in his forties or fifties with Graves' hyperthyroidism. J is TRBJ2-3 and V is TRBV5-5; D is ambiguous. Sequencing was carried out using blood. CDR3 loop: CASRLEYTQYF. As DNA, the CDR3 is TGTGCCAGCAGGCTAGAATATACGCAGTATTTT.